These 20 T cell receptor beta chains share one sample of origin, sequenced in a study of cytomegalovirus exposure and HLA in healthy donors. PCR primers comprised 60 Vbeta and 13 Jbeta primers. Repertoires were generated with immunoSEQ multiplex PCR, while TCRdb's copy carries only in-frame clones and drops some. The profile covers under 200,000 clones, with approximately 78% appearing a single time and 8.5% taken by the ten largest. Sequencing was carried out using PBMCs. The receptors originated from a male donor in good health and CMV-seropositive.

The genes are TRBV4-3 and TRBJ2-2; TRBD2 aligns across 10 bases. This CDR3 has 16 residues. Trimming removed 4 bases from V and 4 bases from J; junction bases left unmatched: 6. In germline, CDR1 is LGHNA, CDR2 YSLEER. This CDR3 reads CASSLTSGFGTGELFF. In nucleotides, the CDR3 is TGCGCCAGCAGCCTGACTAGCGGGTTTGGCACCGGGGAGCTGTTTTTT.

The V and J genes are TRBV7-2 and TRBJ2-1, with D unclear. Germline CDR1 reads SGHTA; CDR2 reads FQGNSA. V lost 2 bases, J lost 3 bases, and 2 bases lay in between. This CDR3 spans 12 amino acids. The chain's CDR3 is CASSLLYNEQFF. CDR3 DNA: TGTGCCAGCAGCTTACTCTACAATGAGCAGTTCTTC. Filled out from reference TRBV7-2 and TRBJ2-1, the complete variable domain reads GAGVSQSPSNKVTEKGKDVELRCDPISGHTALYWYRQSLGQGLEFLIYFQGNSAPDKSGLPSDRFSAERTGGSVSTLTIQRTQQEDSAVYLCASSLLYNEQFFGPGTRLTVL.

This chain links TRBV18 with TRBJ2-1, with TRBD1 as a possible D gene (6 bases). V lost 0 bases and J 8 bases, leaving 14 bases between the germline ends. The CDR3 spans 15 residues. CDR1 and CDR2 (germline): KGHSH, LQKENI. The CDR3 spells CASSPPEGGRDEQFF. In nucleotides, the CDR3 is TGTGCCAGCTCACCACCGGAAGGGGGTAGGGATGAGCAGTTCTTC.

The chain couples TRBV9 to TRBJ1-2, with 9 positions matching TRBD1. V lost 0 bases and J lost 6; bases outside the gene matches: 3. Per germline, CDR1 SGDLS and CDR2 YYNGEE. The CDR3 is 14 amino acids. CDR3 region: CASSVDGTGHGYTF. The CDR3 DNA is TGTGCCAGCAGCGTAGATGGGACAGGGCATGGCTACACCTTC.

V usage is TRBV19 and J usage is TRBJ2-1; 16 bases line up with TRBD2. The CDR3 extends over 16 amino acids. The J segment lost 4 bases and the V segment lost 6 bases, leaving 3 bases of the junction unmatched. The germline V gene encodes CDR1 LNHDA and CDR2 SQIVND (reference sequence). The CDR3 spells CASSGTSGRGYNEQFF. In DNA form, the CDR3 reads TGTGCCAGTAGCGGGACTAGCGGGAGGGGATACAATGAGCAGTTCTTC.

The V and J genes are TRBV6-1 and TRBJ1-4; D uncertain. Trimming pared 11 bases from V and 0 bases from J, leaving 10 bases between. CDR3 length equals 13 residues. Germline V gene sequence: CDR1 MNHNS, CDR2 SASEGT. For the CDR3, the DNA is TGTGCCGCCCTGAGAGCAACTAATGAAAAACTGTTTTTT. Translated: CAALRATNEKLFF.

The rearrangement links TRBV28 to TRBJ2-7, with 9 bases fitting TRBD1. V shed 2 bases and J 4 bases; nucleotides not matched to a gene: 3. In germline, CDR1 is MDHEN, CDR2 SYDVKM. The CDR3 has 14 residues. This CDR3 is CASSLVDRGYEQYF. CDR3 DNA: TGTGCCAGCAGTTTAGTGGACAGGGGATACGAGCAGTACTTC.

CDR3 loop: CASTPGGSGTGELFF. The CDR3 bases are TGTGCCAGTACCCCAGGGGGCTCAGGCACCGGGGAGCTGTTTTTT. The genes are TRBV19 and TRBJ2-2; 8 bases map to TRBD1. V dropped 7 bases and J dropped 4; count of bases not matched to a gene: 8. Germline V gene data show CDR1 as LNHDA and CDR2 as SQIVND (reference sequence). The CDR3 runs 15 residues.

The CDR3 here is CASSLEGDRNSPLHF. The CDR3 nucleotides read TGCGCCAGCAGCTTGGAGGGGGACAGAAATTCACCCCTCCACTTT. V usage is TRBV5-1 and J usage is TRBJ1-6, with 7 bases fitting TRBD1. With 0 bases clipped from V and 7 bases from J, the junction kept 4 bases outside the gene matches. CDR1 and CDR2 (germline): SGHRS, YFSETQ. This CDR3 has 15 residues.

The chain joins TRBV2 to TRBJ1-2, with a tentative D call TRBD1 (6 bases). V lost 1 base, J lost 8 bases, and 14 bases lay in between. In germline, CDR1 is SNHLY, CDR2 FYNNEI. The CDR3 has 14 residues. CDR3 loop: CASSEGGGISGYTF. As DNA, the CDR3 is TGTGCCAGCAGTGAAGGAGGGGGAATTAGCGGCTACACCTTC.

This clone was recorded a few times. The J gene is TRBJ1-2, the V gene TRBV28; 9 bases map to TRBD1. The CDR3 runs to 17 residues. V shed 1 base and J 4 bases; nucleotides not matched to a gene: 10. Looked up from germline, CDR1 is MDHEN and CDR2 is SYDVKM. DNA of the CDR3: TGTGCCAGCAGTTTATCCCGGACAGGGGCCCGAGGCTATGGCTACACCTTC. It codes for CASSLSRTGARGYGYTF.

V usage is TRBV6-5 and J usage is TRBJ1-2; D is perhaps TRBD1 (6 bases). The ends were cut back, 2 bases at V and 4 bases at J, with 11 bases in the middle. The V gene's germline CDR1 is MNHEY and CDR2 SVGAGI. The CDR3 runs to 14 residues. Here the CDR3 reads CASSYGQLTYGYTF. The CDR3 coding sequence is TGTGCCAGCAGTTACGGACAGCTTACCTATGGCTACACCTTC.

The chain employs TRBV21-1 and TRBJ1-5; the listed D gene, TRBD1, was not tested against the DNA. TRBV21-1 is an annotated pseudogene. The CDR3 totals 20 residues. The CDR3 here is CASSKGLSARGLDSNQPQHF. The CDR3 bases are TGTGCCAGCAGCAAAGGTCTTAGCGCCAGGGGGCTTGATAGCAATCAGCCTCAGCATTTT.

The chain joins TRBV7-9 to TRBJ2-1, with 7 nucleotides matching TRBD1. CDR1 and CDR2 from the germline V gene are SEHNR and FQNEAQ (reference sequence). This CDR3 comprises 17 residues. With V trimmed by 3 bases and J by 7 bases, 15 bases remained unmatched. The CDR3 is CASSLGFRDSRWNEQFF. In DNA, the CDR3 is TGTGCCAGCAGCTTGGGATTCCGGGACAGCAGATGGAATGAGCAGTTCTTC.

The V gene is TRBV28, the J gene TRBJ2-5, with 8 positions matching TRBD1. The CDR3 covers 14 residues. V lost 6 bases and J lost 6; bases outside the gene matches: 9. Per the germline V gene, CDR1 is MDHEN and CDR2 is SYDVKM. The CDR3 loop reads CASRRTGGRKTQYF. The CDR3 DNA reads as TGTGCCAGCAGGCGAACAGGGGGTAGGAAGACCCAGTACTTC.

The rearrangement uses TRBV30 and TRBJ1-1; TRBD1 matches at 9 bases. Germline V gene data show CDR1 as GTSNPN and CDR2 as SVGIG (reference sequence). With V trimmed by 3 bases and J by 9 bases, 8 bases remained unmatched. This CDR3 spans 13 amino acids. CDR3 DNA sequence: TGTGCCTGGAGAAAACAGGGGGCGGGGCAAGCTTTCTTT. This translates into CAWRKQGAGQAFF.

The CDR3 region is CASSGVGGLYGYTF. CDR3 DNA: TGTGCCAGCAGCGGAGTGGGAGGGCTCTATGGCTACACCTTC. The genes are TRBV7-2 and TRBJ1-2; no reliable D call. Trimming pared 5 bases from V and 4 bases from J, leaving 14 bases between. CDR3 length equals 14 residues. CDR1 and CDR2 from the germline V gene are SGHTA and FQGNSA.

The chain uses TRBV30 and TRBJ1-5, with D perhaps matching TRBD1 (6 bases). From germline, CDR1 is GTSNPN and CDR2 SVGIG (reference sequence). The CDR3 totals 14 residues. V was cut by 7 bases and J by 0 bases, with 13 bases left in between. The CDR3 sequence is CAYPRGYSNQPQHF. The CDR3 DNA sequence: TGTGCCTACCCCAGGGGATATAGCAATCAGCCCCAGCATTTT.

The gene calls are TRBV28 and TRBJ2-7; TRBD2 aligns across 12 bases. The length of the CDR3 is 15 residues. Germline assignment: CDR1 MDHEN and CDR2 SYDVKM. J lost 3 bases, V lost 6 bases, and 6 bases had no gene match. This CDR3 is CASSRLAGVGYEQYF. In DNA form, the CDR3 reads TGTGCCAGCAGCCGACTAGCGGGAGTGGGCTACGAGCAGTACTTC.

The genes are TRBV11-2 and TRBJ2-7; 7 bases are shared with TRBD1. The CDR3 length is 16 residues. Germline CDR1 is SGHAT and CDR2 is FQNNGV. V gave up 4 bases and J gave up 0 bases; unmatched junction bases: 9. Written as DNA, the CDR3 is TGTGCCAGCAGCTCTCCGAGGGGGCGCTTCTCCTACGAGCAGTACTTC. Translating it yields CASSSPRGRFSYEQYF.